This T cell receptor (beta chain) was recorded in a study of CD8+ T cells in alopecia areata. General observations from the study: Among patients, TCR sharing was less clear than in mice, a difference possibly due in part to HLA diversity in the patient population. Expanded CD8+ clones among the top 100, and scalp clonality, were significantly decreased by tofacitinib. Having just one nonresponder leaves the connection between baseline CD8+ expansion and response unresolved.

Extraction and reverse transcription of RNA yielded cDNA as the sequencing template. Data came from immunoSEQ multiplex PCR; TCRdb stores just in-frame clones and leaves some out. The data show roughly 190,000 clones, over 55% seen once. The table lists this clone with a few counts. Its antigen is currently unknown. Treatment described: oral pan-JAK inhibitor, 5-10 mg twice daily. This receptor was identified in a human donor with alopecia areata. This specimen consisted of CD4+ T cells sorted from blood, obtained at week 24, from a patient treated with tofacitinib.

CDR3 in amino acids: CASNGQLREQYF. The CDR3 region has the DNA TGTGCCAGCAACGGACAGCTCCGGGAGCAGTACTTC. The gene calls are TRBV2 and TRBJ2-7; a weak D match, TRBD1 (6 bases). Trimming took off 7 bases at V and 7 bases at J, with 14 bases between the two ends. CDR3 length equals 12 residues. Looked up from germline, CDR1 is SNHLY and CDR2 is FYNNEI.